These T cell receptor beta chains were read from a single sample in a study of T cells after yellow fever vaccination. In TCRdb, the 5' RACE reads were re-called with MiXCR into one record per CDR3 protein. Of approximately 330,000 distinct CDR3 sequences in the sample, around 12% are singletons; the top ten hold 2.5% to 4%. The sequencing used CD4+ T cells sorted from PBMCs, collected 15 days after the yellow fever booster vaccination. All receptors come from a young man who received the YFV17D yellow fever vaccine. Both conserved end residues are part of each CDR3. Each record gives: clone size, D gene, J gene, V gene, CDR3 protein, CDR3 DNA. A D gene is named only where the DNA matches it firmly. Where a row states a size, it is once, few, many or the class of an expanded clone; other rows omit it.

abundance: NA
d_gene: TRBD2
j_gene: TRBJ2-5
v_gene: TRBV3-1
CDR3aa: CASSQMSGGQETQYF
CDR3nt: TGTGCCAGCAGCCAAATGAGCGGGGGCCAAGAGACCCAGTACTTC

abundance: few
d_gene: NA
j_gene: TRBJ2-4
v_gene: TRBV11-2
CDR3aa: CASSAGLAKNIQYF
CDR3nt: TGTGCCAGCAGCGCAGGACTAGCCAAAAACATTCAGTACTTC

abundance: NA
d_gene: TRBD1
j_gene: TRBJ1-1
v_gene: TRBV29-1
CDR3aa: CSGLDRGRTEAFF
CDR3nt: TGCAGCGGTTTGGACAGGGGACGCACTGAAGCTTTCTTT

abundance: NA
d_gene: NA
j_gene: TRBJ2-1
v_gene: TRBV24-1
CDR3aa: CATSDPKSQEQFF
CDR3nt: TGTGCCACCAGTGATCCCAAATCCCAGGAGCAGTTCTTC

abundance: many
d_gene: NA
j_gene: TRBJ2-5
v_gene: TRBV5-1
CDR3aa: CATTVGGASPETQYF
CDR3nt: TGCGCCACCACAGTGGGGGGAGCTTCCCCCGAGACCCAGTACTTC

abundance: few
d_gene: NA
j_gene: TRBJ2-2
v_gene: TRBV9
CDR3aa: CASSVSGWGYTGELFF
CDR3nt: TGTGCCAGCAGCGTATCAGGGTGGGGATACACCGGGGAGCTGTTTTTT

abundance: few
d_gene: NA
j_gene: TRBJ2-1
v_gene: TRBV27
CDR3aa: CASTGTIYNEQFF
CDR3nt: TGTGCCAGTACGGGGACAATATACAATGAGCAGTTCTTC

abundance: NA
d_gene: TRBD1
j_gene: TRBJ2-1
v_gene: TRBV28
CDR3aa: CASSSGQGASEQFF
CDR3nt: TGTGCCAGCAGTTCGGGACAGGGGGCCAGTGAGCAGTTCTTC

abundance: NA
d_gene: TRBD1
j_gene: TRBJ2-7
v_gene: TRBV6-5
CDR3aa: CASSYGGTGMYEQYF
CDR3nt: TGTGCCAGCAGTTACGGCGGGACAGGGATGTACGAGCAGTACTTC

abundance: few
d_gene: NA
j_gene: TRBJ1-5
v_gene: TRBV6-2/TRBV6-3
CDR3aa: CASIRAGAGSNQPQHF
CDR3nt: TGTGCCAGCATTCGGGCTGGGGCAGGGAGCAATCAGCCCCAGCATTTT

abundance: few
d_gene: TRBD1
j_gene: TRBJ2-1
v_gene: TRBV29-1
CDR3aa: CSVSHTGTGYNEQFF
CDR3nt: TGCAGCGTGAGCCACACCGGGACAGGCTACAATGAGCAGTTCTTC

abundance: few
d_gene: TRBD1
j_gene: TRBJ1-1
v_gene: TRBV5-1
CDR3aa: CASSGGQGATEAFF
CDR3nt: TGCGCCAGCAGCGGTGGACAGGGGGCCACTGAAGCTTTCTTT

abundance: NA
d_gene: NA
j_gene: TRBJ2-7
v_gene: TRBV7-2
CDR3aa: CASSPTGGAAYEQYF
CDR3nt: TGTGCCAGCAGCCCTACGGGCGGGGCTGCCTACGAGCAGTACTTC

abundance: NA
d_gene: NA
j_gene: TRBJ1-1
v_gene: TRBV5-6
CDR3aa: CASSLAGLGWTEAFF
CDR3nt: TGTGCCAGCAGCTTGGCGGGTCTGGGGTGGACTGAAGCTTTCTTT

abundance: few
d_gene: TRBD1
j_gene: TRBJ1-1
v_gene: TRBV20-1
CDR3aa: CSARVYRGGEAFF
CDR3nt: TGCAGTGCTAGAGTCTACAGGGGCGGTGAAGCTTTCTTT

abundance: NA
d_gene: TRBD2
j_gene: TRBJ2-3
v_gene: TRBV5-1
CDR3aa: CASTPGWASGRTDTQYF
CDR3nt: TGCGCCAGCACCCCAGGTTGGGCTAGCGGGCGCACAGATACGCAGTATTTT

abundance: few
d_gene: NA
j_gene: TRBJ2-7
v_gene: TRBV12-3/TRBV12-4
CDR3aa: CASSLRRFREQYF
CDR3nt: TGTGCCAGCAGTTTGCGTCGGTTTAGGGAGCAGTACTTC

abundance: few
d_gene: NA
j_gene: TRBJ1-1
v_gene: TRBV20-1
CDR3aa: CSASRGGGEAFF
CDR3nt: TGCAGTGCTAGCCGTGGCGGGGGGGAAGCTTTCTTT

abundance: NA
d_gene: TRBD2
j_gene: TRBJ2-1
v_gene: TRBV7-2
CDR3aa: CASSRLADPYNEQFF
CDR3nt: TGTGCCAGCAGCCGGCTAGCGGATCCCTACAATGAGCAGTTCTTC

abundance: few
d_gene: NA
j_gene: TRBJ2-2
v_gene: TRBV5-4
CDR3aa: CASSSPPPLTGELFF
CDR3nt: TGTGCCAGCAGCTCCCCCCCGCCGCTCACCGGGGAGCTGTTTTTT

abundance: few
d_gene: NA
j_gene: TRBJ2-3
v_gene: TRBV5-4
CDR3aa: CASSFEAGNTDTQYF
CDR3nt: TGTGCCAGCAGCTTTGAGGCGGGAAACACAGATACGCAGTATTTT

abundance: many
d_gene: NA
j_gene: TRBJ2-1
v_gene: TRBV23-1
CDR3aa: CASRRRQLNEQFF
CDR3nt: TGCGCCAGCCGGCGCCGGCAGCTCAATGAGCAGTTCTTC

abundance: NA
d_gene: NA
j_gene: TRBJ2-5
v_gene: TRBV25-1
CDR3aa: CASSSGGGYQETQYF
CDR3nt: TGTGCCAGCAGTAGTGGGGGTGGGTACCAAGAGACCCAGTACTTC

abundance: many
d_gene: NA
j_gene: TRBJ2-1
v_gene: TRBV7-2
CDR3aa: CASSETRFNEQFF
CDR3nt: TGTGCCAGCAGCGAAACTAGATTCAATGAGCAGTTCTTC

abundance: NA
d_gene: TRBD1
j_gene: TRBJ2-7
v_gene: TRBV6-2/TRBV6-3
CDR3aa: CASSYKPGTGISYEQYF
CDR3nt: TGTGCCAGCAGTTACAAGCCCGGGACAGGGATCTCCTACGAGCAGTACTTC

abundance: many
d_gene: TRBD2
j_gene: TRBJ2-1
v_gene: TRBV4-2
CDR3aa: CASSQDRAGGLGNEQFF
CDR3nt: TGTGCCAGCAGCCAAGATAGAGCGGGGGGGTTAGGTAATGAGCAGTTCTTC

abundance: many
d_gene: NA
j_gene: TRBJ1-1
v_gene: TRBV7-2
CDR3aa: CASSSVIISAEAFF
CDR3nt: TGTGCCAGCAGCTCGGTGATTATAAGCGCTGAAGCTTTCTTT

abundance: NA
d_gene: TRBD2
j_gene: TRBJ2-1
v_gene: TRBV4-3
CDR3aa: CASRGLSDNEQFF
CDR3nt: TGCGCCAGCCGGGGACTATCCGACAATGAGCAGTTCTTC

abundance: many
d_gene: TRBD1
j_gene: TRBJ1-1
v_gene: TRBV10-3
CDR3aa: CAIGQGALGVGF
CDR3nt: TGTGCCATCGGACAGGGGGCTCTAGGTGTCGGATTT

abundance: NA
d_gene: NA
j_gene: TRBJ2-2
v_gene: TRBV7-9
CDR3aa: CASSDWGTGELFF
CDR3nt: TGTGCCAGCAGCGACTGGGGGACCGGGGAGCTGTTTTTT

abundance: few
d_gene: NA
j_gene: TRBJ2-4
v_gene: TRBV30
CDR3aa: CAWSVVGRQNIQYF
CDR3nt: TGTGCCTGGAGTGTTGTGGGGCGGCAAAACATTCAGTACTTC

abundance: few
d_gene: NA
j_gene: TRBJ1-6
v_gene: TRBV9
CDR3aa: CASSTGPNSPLHF
CDR3nt: TGTGCCAGCAGTACGGGGCCTAATTCACCCCTCCACTTT

abundance: NA
d_gene: NA
j_gene: TRBJ1-5
v_gene: TRBV11-2
CDR3aa: CASSLAHGGQPQHF
CDR3nt: TGTGCCAGCAGCTTAGCCCACGGGGGACAGCCCCAGCATTTT

abundance: NA
d_gene: NA
j_gene: TRBJ2-3
v_gene: TRBV24-1
CDR3aa: CATSDSGISTDTQYF
CDR3nt: TGTGCCACCAGTGACTCCGGTATTAGCACAGATACGCAGTATTTT

abundance: many
d_gene: NA
j_gene: TRBJ2-3
v_gene: TRBV7-8
CDR3aa: CASSLKRVLTDTQYF
CDR3nt: TGTGCCAGCAGCTTAAAACGGGTTCTCACAGATACGCAGTATTTT

abundance: many
d_gene: TRBD1
j_gene: TRBJ2-1
v_gene: TRBV5-1
CDR3aa: CASHETGAEGEQFF
CDR3nt: TGCGCCAGCCACGAGACAGGGGCAGAGGGTGAGCAGTTCTTC

abundance: NA
d_gene: TRBD1
j_gene: TRBJ2-7
v_gene: TRBV6-6
CDR3aa: CASSHTGTGGDEQYF
CDR3nt: TGTGCCAGCAGCCATACCGGGACAGGGGGGGACGAGCAGTACTTC

abundance: NA
d_gene: NA
j_gene: TRBJ1-2
v_gene: TRBV11-2
CDR3aa: CASSPSGQTTYGYTF
CDR3nt: TGTGCCAGCAGCCCCAGCGGACAGACGACTTATGGCTACACCTTC

abundance: NA
d_gene: TRBD2
j_gene: TRBJ2-7
v_gene: TRBV20-1
CDR3aa: CSAPTAGGPYEQYF
CDR3nt: TGCAGTGCGCCGACAGCGGGGGGGCCGTACGAGCAGTACTTC

abundance: NA
d_gene: NA
j_gene: TRBJ1-1
v_gene: TRBV6-2/TRBV6-3
CDR3aa: CASRRKIDRTDTMNTEAFF
CDR3nt: TGTGCCAGCAGACGAAAAATTGATAGGACAGATACCATGAACACTGAAGCTTTCTTT

abundance: NA
d_gene: NA
j_gene: TRBJ1-1
v_gene: TRBV7-9
CDR3aa: CASSLFNYQSYVNTEAFF
CDR3nt: TGTGCCAGCAGCTTATTCAACTATCAATCTTATGTGAACACTGAAGCTTTCTTT

abundance: NA
d_gene: TRBD2
j_gene: TRBJ2-1
v_gene: TRBV15
CDR3aa: CATRPGGLNEQFF
CDR3nt: TGTGCCACCAGGCCGGGGGGGCTCAATGAGCAGTTCTTC

abundance: NA
d_gene: NA
j_gene: TRBJ2-1
v_gene: TRBV7-3
CDR3aa: CASGLDSSYNEQFF
CDR3nt: TGTGCCAGCGGGCTAGACAGCTCCTACAATGAGCAGTTCTTC

abundance: NA
d_gene: NA
j_gene: TRBJ1-4
v_gene: TRBV11-2
CDR3aa: CASSFPGGTEKLFF
CDR3nt: TGTGCCAGCAGCTTTCCTGGGGGCACGGAAAAACTGTTTTTT

abundance: few
d_gene: NA
j_gene: TRBJ1-6
v_gene: TRBV20-1
CDR3aa: CSALQGSYNSPLHF
CDR3nt: TGCAGTGCTCTACAGGGCTCCTATAATTCACCCCTCCACTTT

abundance: few
d_gene: NA
j_gene: TRBJ2-1
v_gene: TRBV4-2
CDR3aa: CASSQDLGGYNEQFF
CDR3nt: TGTGCCAGCAGCCAAGATCTCGGCGGCTACAATGAGCAGTTCTTC

abundance: NA
d_gene: NA
j_gene: TRBJ1-1
v_gene: TRBV15
CDR3aa: CATSRDRPTEAFF
CDR3nt: TGTGCCACCAGCAGAGATAGGCCCACTGAAGCTTTCTTT

abundance: NA
d_gene: TRBD2
j_gene: TRBJ2-5
v_gene: TRBV6-2/TRBV6-3
CDR3aa: CASSYPTSGGRKETQYF
CDR3nt: TGTGCCAGCAGTTACCCGACTAGCGGGGGACGGAAAGAGACCCAGTACTTC

abundance: NA
d_gene: NA
j_gene: TRBJ1-5
v_gene: TRBV12-3/TRBV12-4
CDR3aa: CASSLGSEGLNQPQHF
CDR3nt: TGTGCCAGCAGTTTGGGTTCGGAGGGGCTCAATCAGCCCCAGCATTTT

abundance: few
d_gene: TRBD1
j_gene: TRBJ1-4
v_gene: TRBV20-1
CDR3aa: CSARSTGGNEKLFF
CDR3nt: TGCAGTGCTCGCTCGACAGGGGGAAATGAAAAACTGTTTTTT

abundance: few
d_gene: NA
j_gene: TRBJ1-2
v_gene: TRBV5-6
CDR3aa: CASSSRQIYGYTF
CDR3nt: TGTGCCAGCAGTTCGAGACAGATTTATGGCTACACCTTC

abundance: NA
d_gene: NA
j_gene: TRBJ1-2
v_gene: TRBV12-3/TRBV12-4
CDR3aa: CASSLRASGSGYTF
CDR3nt: TGTGCCAGCAGTTTGAGGGCGTCTGGGTCTGGCTACACCTTC

abundance: few
d_gene: TRBD1
j_gene: TRBJ1-5
v_gene: TRBV5-8
CDR3aa: CASSFGTANQPQHF
CDR3nt: TGTGCCAGCAGCTTCGGGACAGCCAATCAGCCCCAGCATTTT

abundance: few
d_gene: TRBD1
j_gene: TRBJ1-2
v_gene: TRBV30
CDR3aa: CANRDRDGYTF
CDR3nt: TGCGCTAACCGGGACAGGGATGGCTACACCTTC

abundance: NA
d_gene: NA
j_gene: TRBJ2-4
v_gene: TRBV5-1
CDR3aa: CASSLGVRNIQYF
CDR3nt: TGCGCCAGCAGCTTGGGAGTACGTAACATTCAGTACTTC

abundance: many
d_gene: NA
j_gene: TRBJ1-2
v_gene: TRBV12-3/TRBV12-4
CDR3aa: CASSLTGTGYTF
CDR3nt: TGTGCCAGCAGTTTAACAGGGACTGGCTACACCTTC

abundance: NA
d_gene: NA
j_gene: TRBJ1-5
v_gene: TRBV6-6
CDR3aa: CASSTDWEPQHF
CDR3nt: TGTGCCAGCAGCACAGACTGGGAGCCCCAGCATTTT

abundance: NA
d_gene: TRBD2
j_gene: TRBJ2-7
v_gene: TRBV6-2/TRBV6-3
CDR3aa: CASSYRPGTSGGIYEQYF
CDR3nt: TGTGCCAGCAGTTACCGTCCCGGGACTAGCGGGGGGATCTACGAGCAGTACTTC

abundance: many
d_gene: TRBD1
j_gene: TRBJ2-1
v_gene: TRBV9
CDR3aa: CASSLGQGHNEQFF
CDR3nt: TGTGCCAGCAGCTTGGGACAGGGGCACAATGAGCAGTTCTTC